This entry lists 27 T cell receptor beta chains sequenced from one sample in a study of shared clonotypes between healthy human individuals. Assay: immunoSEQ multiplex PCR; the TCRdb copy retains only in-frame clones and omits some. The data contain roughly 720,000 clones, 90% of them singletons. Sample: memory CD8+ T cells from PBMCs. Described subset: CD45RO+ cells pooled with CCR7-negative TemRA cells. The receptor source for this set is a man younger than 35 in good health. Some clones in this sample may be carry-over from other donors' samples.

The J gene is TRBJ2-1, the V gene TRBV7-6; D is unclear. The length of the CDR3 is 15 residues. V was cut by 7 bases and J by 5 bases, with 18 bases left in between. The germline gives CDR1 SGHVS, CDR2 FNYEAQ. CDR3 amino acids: CASTRDGASDNEQFF. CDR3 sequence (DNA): TGTGCCAGCACCCGAGACGGAGCAAGCGACAATGAGCAGTTCTTC.

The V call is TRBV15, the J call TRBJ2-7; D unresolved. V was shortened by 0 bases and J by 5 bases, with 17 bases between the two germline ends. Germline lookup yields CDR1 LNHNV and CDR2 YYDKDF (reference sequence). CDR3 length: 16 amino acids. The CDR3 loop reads CATSRDSSVGYHEQYF. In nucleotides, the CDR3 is TGTGCCACCAGCAGAGATAGTTCCGTGGGGTATCACGAGCAGTACTTC.

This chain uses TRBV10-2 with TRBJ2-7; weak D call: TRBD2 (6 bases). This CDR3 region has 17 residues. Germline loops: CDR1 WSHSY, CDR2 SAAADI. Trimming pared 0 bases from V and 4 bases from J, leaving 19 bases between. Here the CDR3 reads CASSESSGGNGWYEQYF. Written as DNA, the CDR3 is TGCGCCAGCAGTGAGTCTAGTGGCGGGAATGGCTGGTACGAGCAGTACTTC.

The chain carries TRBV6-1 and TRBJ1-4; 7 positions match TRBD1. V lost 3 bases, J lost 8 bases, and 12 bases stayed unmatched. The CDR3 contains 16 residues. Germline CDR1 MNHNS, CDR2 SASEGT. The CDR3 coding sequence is TGTGCCAGCAGTGATACATCCGGGACAGCACCGGAAAAACTGTTTTTT. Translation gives CASSDTSGTAPEKLFF.

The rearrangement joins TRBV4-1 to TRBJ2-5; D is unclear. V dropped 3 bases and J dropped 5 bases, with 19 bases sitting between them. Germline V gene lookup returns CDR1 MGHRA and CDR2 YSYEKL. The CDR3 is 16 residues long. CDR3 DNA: TGCGCCAGCAGCCACCTAGTCGGAACCGGGCGCGAGACCCAGTACTTC. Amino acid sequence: CASSHLVGTGRETQYF.

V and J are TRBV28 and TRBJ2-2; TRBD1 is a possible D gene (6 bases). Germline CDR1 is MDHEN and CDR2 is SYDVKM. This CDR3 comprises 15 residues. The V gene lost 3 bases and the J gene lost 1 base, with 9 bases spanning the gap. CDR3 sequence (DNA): TGTGCCAGCAGTTTCTGGGGACAGAACACCGGGGAGCTGTTTTTT. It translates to CASSFWGQNTGELFF.

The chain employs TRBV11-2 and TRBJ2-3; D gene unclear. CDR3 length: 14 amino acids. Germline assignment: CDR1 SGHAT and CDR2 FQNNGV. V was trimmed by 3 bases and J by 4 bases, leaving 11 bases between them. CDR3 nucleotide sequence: TGTGCCAGCAGCTTTGATTCCAGGTCAGATACGCAGTATTTT. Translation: CASSFDSRSDTQYF.

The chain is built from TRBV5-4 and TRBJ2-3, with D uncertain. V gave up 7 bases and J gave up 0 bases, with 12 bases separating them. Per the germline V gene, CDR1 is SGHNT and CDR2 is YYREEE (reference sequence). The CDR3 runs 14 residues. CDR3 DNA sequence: TGTGCCAGCCAGGAGCTCCCCAGCACAGATACGCAGTATTTT. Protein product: CASQELPSTDTQYF.

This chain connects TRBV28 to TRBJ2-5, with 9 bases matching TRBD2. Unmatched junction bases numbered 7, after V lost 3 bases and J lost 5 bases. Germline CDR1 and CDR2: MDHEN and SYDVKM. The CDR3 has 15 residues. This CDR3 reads CASSFWREGGETQYF. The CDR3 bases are TGTGCCAGCAGTTTTTGGCGGGAGGGGGGGGAGACCCAGTACTTC. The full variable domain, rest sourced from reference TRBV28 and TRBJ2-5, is DVKVTQSSRYLVKRTGEKVFLECVQDMDHENMFWYRQDPGLGLRLIYFSYDVKMKEKGDIPEGYSVSREKKERFSLILESASTNQTSMYLCASSFWREGGETQYFGPGTRLLVL.

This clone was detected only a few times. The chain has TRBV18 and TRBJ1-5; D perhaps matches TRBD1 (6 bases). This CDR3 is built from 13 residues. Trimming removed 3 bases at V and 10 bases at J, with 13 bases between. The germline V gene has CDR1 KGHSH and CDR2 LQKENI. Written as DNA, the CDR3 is TGTGCCAGCTCACCGGACAGACTTGACCCCCAGCATTTT. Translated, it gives CASSPDRLDPQHF.

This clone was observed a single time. CDR3 protein: CASSQPAGTLAYEQYF. Here the CDR3 DNA reads TGCGCCAGCAGCCAACCTGCCGGGACTTTAGCCTACGAGCAGTACTTC. The chain recombines TRBV4-1 with TRBJ2-7; a weak D match, TRBD2 (6 bases). In germline, CDR1 is MGHRA, CDR2 YSYEKL. The CDR3 consists of 16 residues. V was cut by 2 bases and J by 2 bases, with 16 bases left in between.

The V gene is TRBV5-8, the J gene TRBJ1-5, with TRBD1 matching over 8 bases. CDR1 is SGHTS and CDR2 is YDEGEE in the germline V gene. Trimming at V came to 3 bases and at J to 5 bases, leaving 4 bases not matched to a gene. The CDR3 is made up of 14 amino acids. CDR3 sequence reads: CASSWLDRDQPQHF. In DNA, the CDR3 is TGTGCCAGCAGCTGGCTGGACAGGGATCAGCCCCAGCATTTT.

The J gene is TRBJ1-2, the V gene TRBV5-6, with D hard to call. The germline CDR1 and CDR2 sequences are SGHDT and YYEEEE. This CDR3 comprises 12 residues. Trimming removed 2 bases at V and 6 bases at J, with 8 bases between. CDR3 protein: CASSFGSDGYTF. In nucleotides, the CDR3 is TGTGCCAGCAGCTTTGGTAGTGATGGCTACACCTTC.

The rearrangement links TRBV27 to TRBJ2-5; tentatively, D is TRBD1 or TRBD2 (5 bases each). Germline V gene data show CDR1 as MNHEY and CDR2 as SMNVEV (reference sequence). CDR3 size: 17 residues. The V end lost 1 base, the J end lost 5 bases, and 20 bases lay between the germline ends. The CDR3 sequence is CASSLLGWQGAGETQYF. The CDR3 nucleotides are TGTGCCAGCAGTTTATTAGGCTGGCAGGGAGCCGGGGAGACCCAGTACTTC.

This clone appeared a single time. CDR3 bases: TGTGCCTGGAGACCAGGGGTCAGGGATCCCTCCTACGAGCAGTACTTC. Translation gives CAWRPGVRDPSYEQYF. The V and J genes are TRBV30 and TRBJ2-5; D perhaps matches TRBD1 (6 bases). The last part of the DNA fits TRBJ2-7 better; the J call may be wrong. Germline V gene lookup returns CDR1 GTSNPN and CDR2 SVGIG (reference sequence). The CDR3 is made up of 16 amino acids.

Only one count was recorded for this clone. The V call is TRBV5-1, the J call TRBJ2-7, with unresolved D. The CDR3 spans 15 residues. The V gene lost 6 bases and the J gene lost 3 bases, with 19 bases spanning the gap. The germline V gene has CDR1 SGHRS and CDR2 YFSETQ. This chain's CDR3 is CASTKTPDPFYEQYF. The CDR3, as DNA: TGCGCCAGCACCAAGACCCCTGACCCTTTCTACGAGCAGTACTTC.

CDR3 nucleotide sequence: TGTGCCAGCAGCTTAGCGCTTGATTTCCCGACAAAACTAAAGCAGTACTTC. Protein sequence: CASSLALDFPTKLKQYF. This chain uses TRBV7-2 with TRBJ2-7; no definite D call. The CDR3 is made up of 17 amino acids. Per germline, CDR1 SGHTA and CDR2 FQGNSA. The V and J ends lost 0 bases and 8 bases respectively, with 23 bases between them.

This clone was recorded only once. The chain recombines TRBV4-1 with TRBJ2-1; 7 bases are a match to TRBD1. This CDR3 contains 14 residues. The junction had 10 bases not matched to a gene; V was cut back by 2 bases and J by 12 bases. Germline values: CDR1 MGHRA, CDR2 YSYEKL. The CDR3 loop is CASSQRTGFAGQFF. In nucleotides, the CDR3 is TGCGCCAGCAGCCAACGGACAGGATTTGCCGGGCAGTTCTTC.

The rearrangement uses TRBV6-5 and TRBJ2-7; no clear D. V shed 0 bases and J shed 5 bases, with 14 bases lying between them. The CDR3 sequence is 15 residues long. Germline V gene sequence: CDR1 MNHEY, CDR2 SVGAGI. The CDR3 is CASSYSGIVADEQYF. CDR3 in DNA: TGTGCCAGCAGTTACTCAGGCATTGTTGCAGACGAGCAGTACTTC.

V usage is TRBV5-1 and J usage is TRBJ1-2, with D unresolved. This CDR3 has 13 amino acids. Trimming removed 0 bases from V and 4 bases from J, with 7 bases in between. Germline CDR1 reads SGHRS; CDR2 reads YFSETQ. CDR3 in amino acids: CASSLDGPYGYTF. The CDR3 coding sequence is TGCGCCAGCAGCTTGGACGGCCCCTATGGCTACACCTTC.

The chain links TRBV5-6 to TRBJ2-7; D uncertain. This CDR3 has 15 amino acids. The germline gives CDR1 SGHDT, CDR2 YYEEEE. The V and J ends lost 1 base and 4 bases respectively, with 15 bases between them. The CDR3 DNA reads TGTGCCAGCAGCTTGCGCGTGCACCCTCAATACGAGCAGTACTTC. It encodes CASSLRVHPQYEQYF.

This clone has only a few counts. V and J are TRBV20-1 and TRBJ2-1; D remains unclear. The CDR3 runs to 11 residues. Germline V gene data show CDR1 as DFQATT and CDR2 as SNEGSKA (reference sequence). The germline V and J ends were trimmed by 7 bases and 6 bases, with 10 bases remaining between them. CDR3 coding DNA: TGCAGTGTCCACTGGGGCAATGAGCAGTTCTTC. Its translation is CSVHWGNEQFF.

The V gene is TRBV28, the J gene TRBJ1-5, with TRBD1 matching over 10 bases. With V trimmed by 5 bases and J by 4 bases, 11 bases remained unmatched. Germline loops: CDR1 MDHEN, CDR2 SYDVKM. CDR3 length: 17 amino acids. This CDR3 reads CASSGTGEKSWNQPQHF. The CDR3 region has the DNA TGTGCCAGCAGTGGGACAGGGGAAAAAAGTTGGAATCAGCCCCAGCATTTT.

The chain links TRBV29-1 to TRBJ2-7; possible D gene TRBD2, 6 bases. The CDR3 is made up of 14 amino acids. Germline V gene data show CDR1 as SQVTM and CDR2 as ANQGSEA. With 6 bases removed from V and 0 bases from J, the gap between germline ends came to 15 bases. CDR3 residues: CSVQLEGPSYEQYF. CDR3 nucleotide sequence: TGCAGCGTCCAGCTGGAGGGTCCCTCCTACGAGCAGTACTTC.

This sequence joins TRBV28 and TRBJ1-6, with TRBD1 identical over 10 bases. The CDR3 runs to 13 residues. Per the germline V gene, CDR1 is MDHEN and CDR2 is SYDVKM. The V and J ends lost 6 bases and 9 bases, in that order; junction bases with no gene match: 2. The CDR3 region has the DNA TGTGCCAGCAGAAGGGACAGGGGTTCACCCCTCCACTTT. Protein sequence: CASRRDRGSPLHF.

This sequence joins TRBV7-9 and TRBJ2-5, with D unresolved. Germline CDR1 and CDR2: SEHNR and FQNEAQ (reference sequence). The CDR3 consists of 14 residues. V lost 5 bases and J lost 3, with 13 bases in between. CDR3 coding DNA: TGTGCCAGCAGCCCAATAAAACAAAAAGAGACCCAGTACTTC. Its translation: CASSPIKQKETQYF.

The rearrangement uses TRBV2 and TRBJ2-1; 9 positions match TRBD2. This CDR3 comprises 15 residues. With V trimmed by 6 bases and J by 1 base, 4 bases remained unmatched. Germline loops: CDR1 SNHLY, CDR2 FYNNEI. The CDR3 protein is CASSGSGRSYNEQFF. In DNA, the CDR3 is TGTGCCAGCAGCGGTAGCGGGAGATCCTACAATGAGCAGTTCTTC.